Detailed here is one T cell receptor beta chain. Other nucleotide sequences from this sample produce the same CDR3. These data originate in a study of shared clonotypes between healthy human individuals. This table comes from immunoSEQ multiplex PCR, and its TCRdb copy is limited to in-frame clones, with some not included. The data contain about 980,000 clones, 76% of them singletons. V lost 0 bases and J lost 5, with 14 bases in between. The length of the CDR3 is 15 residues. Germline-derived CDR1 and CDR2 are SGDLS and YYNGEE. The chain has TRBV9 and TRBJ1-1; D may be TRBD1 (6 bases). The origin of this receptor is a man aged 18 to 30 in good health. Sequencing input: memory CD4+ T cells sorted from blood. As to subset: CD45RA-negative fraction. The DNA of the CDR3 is TGTGCCAGCAGCGTAGGAATAGGGGACAATACTGAAGCTTTCTTT. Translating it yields CASSVGIGDNTEAFF.